What follows are 9 T cell receptor beta chains derived from one specimen sequenced in a study of blood T cell repertoires in COVID-19. This table comes from immunoSEQ multiplex PCR, and its TCRdb copy is limited to in-frame clones, with some not included. The sample consists of roughly 190,000 clones, roughly 90% of them appearing once. Sequenced: peripheral blood. All receptors come from a man over 45 with acute or convalescent COVID-19.

The chain recombines TRBV6-6 with TRBJ2-3; 8 bases agree with TRBD2. The CDR3 consists of 18 residues. Germline V gene data show CDR1 as MNHNY and CDR2 as SVGAGI (reference sequence). V lost 5 bases to trimming and J lost 3 bases; unmatched junction nucleotides: 16. Here the CDR3 DNA reads TGTGCCAGCAGTCCCGGGGGGGGTGGGGCCTATCTAACAGATACGCAGTATTTT. As protein: CASSPGGGGAYLTDTQYF.

This clone has more than one count but fewer than ten. The V and J genes are TRBV10-3 and TRBJ1-5; the D gene is possibly TRBD1 (5 bases). Trimming stripped 11 bases from V and 6 bases from J, with 17 bases between. Germline V lookup: CDR1 ENHRY, CDR2 SYGVKD. CDR3 length equals 13 residues. The CDR3 protein is CAAGQGRGQPQHF. The CDR3 DNA sequence: TGTGCCGCTGGACAAGGGAGGGGTCAGCCCCAGCATTTT.

The genes are TRBV7-9 and TRBJ2-1, with a weak D call TRBD2 (5 bases). V was clipped by 5 bases and J by 9 bases, with 17 bases between them. CDR3 length equals 14 residues. CDR1 is SEHNR and CDR2 is FQNEAQ in the germline V gene (reference sequence). The CDR3 DNA sequence: TGTGCCAGCAGCAATACGACTCGCCGGGGTGAGCAGTTCTTC. This encodes CASSNTTRRGEQFF.

The chain joins TRBV28 to TRBJ1-2; 7 positions agree with TRBD1. Germline-derived CDR1 and CDR2 are MDHEN and SYDVKM. The junction had 3 bases not matched to a gene; V was cut back by 5 bases and J by 6 bases. This CDR3 has 12 amino acids. The CDR3 loop reads CASSTGEDGYTF. Here the CDR3 DNA reads TGTGCCAGCAGTACAGGGGAGGATGGCTACACCTTC.

This clone was detected once. This rearrangement joins TRBV19 to TRBJ1-3; D is ambiguous. Deletions cut 10 bases from V and 0 bases from J, with 13 bases between. The CDR3 is made up of 14 amino acids. In germline, CDR1 is LNHDA, CDR2 SQIVND (reference sequence). The CDR3 DNA reads as TGTGCCACAACCTTAGGACTCTCTGGAAACACCATATATTTT. It is translated as CATTLGLSGNTIYF.

The rearrangement links TRBV6-5 to TRBJ2-3; tentatively, D is TRBD1 (5 bases). The V gene lost 9 bases and the J gene lost 5 bases, with 15 bases spanning the gap. The CDR3 has 13 amino acids. Germline CDR1 reads MNHEY; CDR2 reads SVGAGI. CDR3 bases: TGTGCCAGTTCCCTCTCAGGGTTAGATACGCAGTATTTT. Translation: CASSLSGLDTQYF.

V and J are TRBV7-8 and TRBJ2-1, with a tentative D call TRBD2 (7 bases). The CDR3 consists of 16 residues. The V gene's germline CDR1 is SGHVS and CDR2 FQNEAQ. V was pared by 2 bases and J by 10 bases, with 21 bases between. CDR3 in DNA: TGTGCCAGCAGCTTATTTCCGGCTAGGGGGGGCTGGGAGCAGTTCTTC. Residues: CASSLFPARGGWEQFF.

V usage is TRBV5-5 and J usage is TRBJ1-1; D gene ambiguous. Trimming removed 3 bases from V and 8 bases from J, with 11 bases in between. The CDR3 has 12 residues. Germline CDR1 SGHKS, CDR2 YYEKEE (reference sequence). The CDR3 DNA reads TGTGCCAGCAGCTCCCCCGGACTAGAAGCTTTCTTT. This gives the protein CASSSPGLEAFF.

This clone showed up just once. The chain couples TRBV27 to TRBJ1-5; 8 positions match TRBD1. Germline V gives CDR1 MNHEY, CDR2 SMNVEV (reference sequence). This CDR3 contains 16 residues. The ends lost 0 bases at V and 1 base at J; junction bases unmatched: 2. The CDR3 reads CASSLSRTGSNQPQHF. Here the CDR3 DNA reads TGTGCCAGCAGTTTATCCCGGACAGGGAGCAATCAGCCCCAGCATTTT.